This T cell receptor beta chain is from a study of response to subunit inactivated influenza vaccine. Whole-study findings and limits: Authors proposed each seasonal influenza vaccination draws in few new T cells.

Notes on this clonotype: Antigen specificity is unknown.

TCRdb recomputed calls from the RT-PCR reads with MiXCR, one row per CDR3 protein. The sample yields fewer than 800,000 distinct CDR3 sequences, around a sixth seen once. V was shortened by 0 bases and J by 5 bases, with 8 bases between the two germline ends. This CDR3 comprises 12 residues. Germline CDR1 and CDR2: DFQATT and SNEGSKA (reference sequence). The sequence was collected from a man aged 50 to 60 who received an inactivated influenza vaccine. The chain couples TRBV20-1 to TRBJ2-7; D is ambiguous. This material consisted of PBMCs from blood, taken roughly 13 days after vaccination. As DNA, the CDR3 is TGCAGTGCTAGAGATCTGGAACACGAGCAGTACTTC. Translated, it gives CSARDLEHEQYF.